This TCR beta chain comes out of a study of Graves' ophthalmopathy and Graves' hyperthyroidism. On the study more broadly: Peripheral blood (taken before any treatment) was collected at initial diagnosis.

Amplification of TCR beta CDR3 regions used RNA transcripts. In the first round, RT-PCR was carried out with HTBI primers, and a multiplex PCR formed the second round. TCRdb reanalysed the multiplex PCR reads using MiXCR and keeps one entry per CDR3 protein. This repertoire shows approximately 480,000 distinct CDR3 sequences, roughly 14% found once; its top ten account for approximately 9.8%. Points from the study as a whole: Ophthalmopathy versus stable hyperthyroidism: 13-signature model gave 87.88% sensitivity, 81.08% specificity.

The CDR3 length is 15 residues. The V end was cut by 4 bases, the J end by 7 bases, with 17 bases between. CDR1 MGHRA and CDR2 YSYEKL come from the germline V gene. Moderate-to-severe activity, CAS at least 3, NOSPECS at least 4 and duration under 3 months characterized donors with ophthalmopathy. The authors isolated PBMCs from 8 to 10 ml of fresh peripheral blood. This clonotype was seen more than once but under ten times. Its antigen is not identified. This receptor was obtained from a woman aged 30 to 39 with Graves' ophthalmopathy. Sequencing input: blood. This sequence joins TRBV4-1 and TRBJ1-5, with a tentative D call TRBD1 (5 bases). CDR3: CASSPRDWKGQPQHF. CDR3 sequence (DNA): TGCGCCAGCAGCCCCCGAGACTGGAAGGGGCAGCCCCAGCATTTT.